This T cell receptor beta chain was profiled in a study of CD8+ T cells in alopecia areata. Sequencing templates came from extracted RNA that was reverse transcribed into cDNA. Assay: immunoSEQ multiplex PCR; the TCRdb copy retains only in-frame clones and omits some. The table shows over 120,000 clones, with 58% occurring only once. Deletions cut 0 bases from V and 6 bases from J, with 13 bases between. The germline V gene encodes CDR1 LGHNA and CDR2 YNFKEQ. This CDR3 is built from 15 residues. The chain joins TRBV4-2 to TRBJ2-3, with D unclear. This TCR came from a human donor with alopecia areata. The material sequenced was CD4+ T cells sorted from blood, taken at week 0. The DNA of the CDR3 is TGTGCCAGCAGCCAAGATGAGGTGGGCTCGGATACGCAGTATTTT. As protein: CASSQDEVGSDTQYF.